Listed below are T cell receptor beta chains from one sample, sequenced in a study of siplizumab effects on memory and regulatory T cells. The repertoire was sequenced with immunoSEQ multiplex PCR; TCRdb's copy has only in-frame clones and lacks some. The sample gives some 100,000 clones, about 94% of which show up once; around 0.16% is in the top ten. Material for sequencing was non-Treg CD4+ T cells sorted from blood. These receptor sequences come from a human donor in good health. CDR3s include the opening cysteine and the closing phenylalanine or tryptophan. Each record gives: V gene, D gene, clone size, J gene, CDR3 DNA, CDR3 protein. The D gene is left open where the match is weak. The size entry is marked missing in some rows and otherwise reads once, few, many or a size class.

v_gene: TRBV5-1
d_gene: NA
abundance: NA
j_gene: TRBJ1-2
CDR3nt: TGCGCCAGCAGCTTGGCGTCGGACAGCTATGGCTACACCTTC
CDR3aa: CASSLASDSYGYTF

v_gene: TRBV4-1
d_gene: NA
abundance: NA
j_gene: TRBJ2-5
CDR3nt: TGCGCCAGCAGCCAAGGCCTCGGGGTAGCGCAAGAGACCCAGTACTTC
CDR3aa: CASSQGLGVAQETQYF

v_gene: TRBV27
d_gene: TRBD1
abundance: once
j_gene: TRBJ1-5
CDR3nt: TGTGCCAGCAGTCTAGGACAGGGAGGGCAGCCCCAGCATTTT
CDR3aa: CASSLGQGGQPQHF

v_gene: TRBV11-2
d_gene: NA
abundance: once
j_gene: TRBJ1-1
CDR3nt: TGTGCCAGCAGCTTAGGTGTCAGGGACACTGAAGCTTTCTTT
CDR3aa: CASSLGVRDTEAFF

v_gene: TRBV28
d_gene: NA
abundance: NA
j_gene: TRBJ2-5
CDR3nt: TGTGCCAGCAGCTCCTACCGGTTAAAAGAGACCCAGTACTTC
CDR3aa: CASSSYRLKETQYF

v_gene: TRBV18
d_gene: TRBD1
abundance: NA
j_gene: TRBJ2-7
CDR3nt: TGTGCCAGCTCACCAGGTACCCCCGGGACAGGGGCCTACGAGCAGTACTTC
CDR3aa: CASSPGTPGTGAYEQYF

v_gene: TRBV28
d_gene: NA
abundance: once
j_gene: TRBJ2-2
CDR3nt: TGTGCCAGCATGGCAGCGAACACCGGGGAGCTGTTTTTT
CDR3aa: CASMAANTGELFF

v_gene: TRBV2
d_gene: NA
abundance: NA
j_gene: TRBJ1-5
CDR3nt: TGTGCCAGCAGTGGTAGATCCGATTATCAGCCCCAGCATTTT
CDR3aa: CASSGRSDYQPQHF

v_gene: TRBV19
d_gene: NA
abundance: NA
j_gene: TRBJ2-7
CDR3nt: TGTGCCAGCAAAGTCGGCTGGGCCGACACCTACGAGCAGTACTTC
CDR3aa: CASKVGWADTYEQYF

v_gene: TRBV5-1
d_gene: NA
abundance: NA
j_gene: TRBJ1-2
CDR3nt: TGCGCCAGCAGCTGGGGCAGCACTCCCTATGGCTACACCTTC
CDR3aa: CASSWGSTPYGYTF

v_gene: TRBV5-1
d_gene: TRBD2
abundance: NA
j_gene: TRBJ2-1
CDR3nt: TGCGCCAGCAGCTCGGGACTAGCGGGGTACAATGAGCAGTTCTTC
CDR3aa: CASSSGLAGYNEQFF

v_gene: TRBV12-5
d_gene: NA
abundance: NA
j_gene: TRBJ1-5
CDR3nt: TGTGCTAGTGGACACCACCTTCAGGGAGATCAGCCCCAGCATTTT
CDR3aa: CASGHHLQGDQPQHF

v_gene: TRBV18
d_gene: NA
abundance: once
j_gene: TRBJ2-6
CDR3nt: TGTGCCAGCTCACCGCAGGGTTCTGGGGCCAACGTCCTGACTTTC
CDR3aa: CASSPQGSGANVLTF

v_gene: TRBV9
d_gene: NA
abundance: few
j_gene: TRBJ2-3
CDR3nt: TGTGCCAGCAGCGCCGTGGGGGGAGCAACAGATACGCAGTATTTT
CDR3aa: CASSAVGGATDTQYF

v_gene: TRBV5-1
d_gene: NA
abundance: NA
j_gene: TRBJ2-3
CDR3nt: TGCGCCAGCAGCTTGGAGGGGGATACGCAGTATTTT
CDR3aa: CASSLEGDTQYF

v_gene: TRBV10-3
d_gene: NA
abundance: NA
j_gene: TRBJ2-1
CDR3nt: TGTGCCATCAGTGAGTCAGGGGCATGGGTTAATGAGCAGTTCTTC
CDR3aa: CAISESGAWVNEQFF

v_gene: TRBV2
d_gene: NA
abundance: NA
j_gene: TRBJ2-5
CDR3nt: TGTGCCAGTAGGGACTCTGGGTGGACCCAGTACTTC
CDR3aa: CASRDSGWTQYF

v_gene: TRBV7-9
d_gene: NA
abundance: few
j_gene: TRBJ2-7
CDR3nt: TGTGCCAGCAGCTCTCAACATTACGAGCAGTACTTC
CDR3aa: CASSSQHYEQYF

v_gene: TRBV7-3
d_gene: NA
abundance: NA
j_gene: TRBJ1-1
CDR3nt: TGTGCCAGCAGCACTAAACGGGAAACTGAAGCTTTCTTT
CDR3aa: CASSTKRETEAFF

v_gene: TRBV28
d_gene: NA
abundance: NA
j_gene: TRBJ2-1
CDR3nt: TGTGCCAGCAGTTTGGGGGGTGCAGGGGGGAACAATGAGCAGTTCTTC
CDR3aa: CASSLGGAGGNNEQFF

v_gene: TRBV5-1
d_gene: NA
abundance: NA
j_gene: TRBJ1-1
CDR3nt: TGCGCCAGCAGCTTGGAAGGGGCCCCCACTGAAGCTTTCTTT
CDR3aa: CASSLEGAPTEAFF

v_gene: TRBV2
d_gene: NA
abundance: NA
j_gene: TRBJ2-5
CDR3nt: TGTGCCAGCGAGAAGTACGGGGAGACCCAGTACTTC
CDR3aa: CASEKYGETQYF

v_gene: TRBV12-5
d_gene: NA
abundance: NA
j_gene: TRBJ2-5
CDR3nt: TGTGCTAGTGGTGCCCCCACCCTAGAGACCCAGTACTTC
CDR3aa: CASGAPTLETQYF

v_gene: TRBV2
d_gene: NA
abundance: NA
j_gene: TRBJ2-6
CDR3nt: TGTGCCAGCAGCAGTGGGGCCAACGTCCTGACTTTC
CDR3aa: CASSSGANVLTF

v_gene: TRBV6-5
d_gene: NA
abundance: NA
j_gene: TRBJ2-7
CDR3nt: TGTGCCAGCAGTCTCTTTCAGGGCTACGAGCAGTACTTC
CDR3aa: CASSLFQGYEQYF

v_gene: TRBV4-3
d_gene: NA
abundance: NA
j_gene: TRBJ2-1
CDR3nt: TGCGCCAGCAGCCAAGCCGAAAGGGGTAGGCAGTTCTTC
CDR3aa: CASSQAERGRQFF

v_gene: TRBV7-3
d_gene: NA
abundance: NA
j_gene: TRBJ2-1
CDR3nt: TGTGCCAGCAGCCCTAGGGGCGGCGGGAACAATGAGCAGTTCTTC
CDR3aa: CASSPRGGGNNEQFF

v_gene: TRBV29-1
d_gene: TRBD1
abundance: NA
j_gene: TRBJ2-1
CDR3nt: TGCAGCGGCCGACAGGGCGCCTTCGAGCAGTTCTTC
CDR3aa: CSGRQGAFEQFF

v_gene: TRBV2
d_gene: NA
abundance: NA
j_gene: TRBJ2-5
CDR3nt: TGTGCCCGAAAGAACGATGAAGAGACCCAGTACTTC
CDR3aa: CARKNDEETQYF

v_gene: TRBV5-6
d_gene: TRBD1
abundance: NA
j_gene: TRBJ2-7
CDR3nt: TGTGCCAGCAGCCGGATCACAGGGGTGTCCTACGAGCAGTACTTC
CDR3aa: CASSRITGVSYEQYF

v_gene: TRBV4-3
d_gene: NA
abundance: NA
j_gene: TRBJ1-1
CDR3nt: TGCGCCAGCAGCCAAGATACCAGGGAAACTGAAGCTTTCTTT
CDR3aa: CASSQDTRETEAFF

v_gene: TRBV23-1
d_gene: NA
abundance: NA
j_gene: TRBJ1-1
CDR3nt: TGCGCCAGCAGTCTAGGAGAGAACACTGAAGCTTTCTTT
CDR3aa: CASSLGENTEAFF

v_gene: TRBV2
d_gene: NA
abundance: NA
j_gene: TRBJ2-2
CDR3nt: TGTGCCAGCAGGGGGCAAGGAGACACCGGGGAGCTGTTTTTT
CDR3aa: CASRGQGDTGELFF

v_gene: TRBV5-1
d_gene: NA
abundance: NA
j_gene: TRBJ1-5
CDR3nt: TGCGCCAGCAGCTTTGACGGGAATCAGCCCCAGCATTTT
CDR3aa: CASSFDGNQPQHF

v_gene: TRBV6-5
d_gene: TRBD1
abundance: NA
j_gene: TRBJ1-1
CDR3nt: TGTGCCAGCAGGTTATCGGACAGGGCGAACACTGAAGCTTTCTTT
CDR3aa: CASRLSDRANTEAFF

v_gene: TRBV18
d_gene: NA
abundance: NA
j_gene: TRBJ2-6
CDR3nt: TGTGCCAGCTCACCAACGAGACTCCAGAGCTCTGGGGCCAACGTCCTGACTTTC
CDR3aa: CASSPTRLQSSGANVLTF

v_gene: TRBV20-1
d_gene: NA
abundance: NA
j_gene: TRBJ2-1
CDR3nt: TGCAGTCCGGCGCGATACAATGAGCAGTTCTTC
CDR3aa: CSPARYNEQFF

v_gene: TRBV5-1
d_gene: NA
abundance: NA
j_gene: TRBJ2-1
CDR3nt: TGCGCCAGCAGCTTCCGGGACTCCATTGAGCAGTTCTTC
CDR3aa: CASSFRDSIEQFF

v_gene: TRBV9
d_gene: NA
abundance: once
j_gene: TRBJ2-3
CDR3nt: TGTGCCAGCAGCGTAGCTTCCAGGGGGGCCGGGACAGATACGCAGTATTTT
CDR3aa: CASSVASRGAGTDTQYF

v_gene: TRBV5-1
d_gene: NA
abundance: once
j_gene: TRBJ1-2
CDR3nt: TGCGCCAGCAGTGTCAGCGCTAACTATGGCTACACCTTC
CDR3aa: CASSVSANYGYTF

v_gene: TRBV19
d_gene: NA
abundance: NA
j_gene: TRBJ1-1
CDR3nt: TGTGCCAGTAGTATGTCCGACACCCGTGAAGCTTTCTTT
CDR3aa: CASSMSDTREAFF